The 30 T cell receptor beta chains in this list originate from one sample, sequenced in a study of shared clonotypes between healthy human individuals. The data were produced by immunoSEQ multiplex PCR, yet TCRdb's version contains in-frame clones alone and is incomplete. The sample lists about 990,000 clones, about 80% occurring once. The sample consisted of memory CD4+ T cells from PBMCs. Subset meaning: CD45RA-negative fraction. The receptors here all came from a young man in good health. Some clones in this sample may be carry-over from other donors' samples.

The V call is TRBV4-2, the J call TRBJ2-1; 10 nucleotides agree with TRBD2. The CDR3 sequence is 16 residues long. The V and J ends lost 2 bases and 5 bases, in that order; junction bases with no gene match: 6. Germline V gene sequence: CDR1 LGHNA, CDR2 YNFKEQ. As DNA, the CDR3 is TGTGCCAGCAGCCAACCCGGGACTAGCGAACACAATGAGCAGTTCTTC. Protein product: CASSQPGTSEHNEQFF.

The rearrangement joins TRBV5-1 to TRBJ1-4; D is possibly TRBD1 (5 bases). This CDR3 region has 14 residues. The V gene lost 0 bases and the J gene lost 8 bases, with 11 bases spanning the gap. CDR1 is SGHRS and CDR2 is YFSETQ in the germline V gene. The CDR3 nucleotides read TGCGCCAGCAGCTTGGCGGGGGTTACAGAAAAACTGTTTTTT. Translation gives CASSLAGVTEKLFF. The variable domain in full, completed from reference TRBV5-1 and TRBJ1-4, reads KAGVTQTPRYLIKTRGQQVTLSCSPISGHRSVSWYQQTPGQGLQFLFEYFSETQRNKGNFPGRFSGRQFSNSRSEMNVSTLELGDSALYLCASSLAGVTEKLFFGSGTQLSVL.

The chain is built from TRBV2 and TRBJ1-4; D is perhaps TRBD1 (6 bases). Looked up from germline, CDR1 is SNHLY and CDR2 is FYNNEI. Trimming removed 5 bases at V and 8 bases at J, with 21 bases between. This CDR3 is 16 amino acids long. The CDR3 is CASSSTHRVMGEKLFF. As DNA, the CDR3 is TGTGCCAGCAGTTCGACTCACAGGGTAATGGGAGAAAAACTGTTTTTT.

Only one count was recorded for this clone. The gene calls are TRBV5-4 and TRBJ2-7; 16 nucleotides agree with TRBD2. Germline V lookup: CDR1 SGHNT, CDR2 YYREEE (reference sequence). The CDR3 extends over 16 amino acids. V was clipped by 4 bases and J by 6 bases; unmatched bases: 7. Here the CDR3 reads CASSPGTSGRGGEQYF. CDR3 coding DNA: TGTGCCAGCAGCCCAGGGACTAGCGGGAGGGGAGGCGAGCAGTACTTC.

This clone has a handful of counts. The chain has TRBV29-1 and TRBJ1-4; 11 bases align to TRBD1. The CDR3 length is 13 residues. V lost 7 bases and J lost 7; bases outside the gene matches: 5. Germline values: CDR1 SQVTM, CDR2 ANQGSEA. CDR3 nucleotide sequence: TGCAGCGCCAAGGGACAGGGGGTTGAAAAACTGTTTTTT. This translates into CSAKGQGVEKLFF.

The chain has TRBV2 and TRBJ2-2; D may be TRBD1 or TRBD2 (5 bases each). The CDR3 contains 14 residues. V was cut by 4 bases and J by 7 bases, with 13 bases left in between. The germline V gene has CDR1 SNHLY and CDR2 FYNNEI. DNA for the CDR3: TGTGCCAGCAGTGGACTCCCGAGGGGCGGGGAGCTGTTTTTT. It yields the protein CASSGLPRGGELFF.

To note about this clone: No conserved phenylalanine or tryptophan is present at the end of the CDR3, so a read error is the likely explanation. The rearrangement links TRBV6-1 to TRBJ1-2; no clear D gene. Trimming cost V 3 bases and J 4 bases, with 9 bases left between them. Germline CDR1 and CDR2: MNHNS and SASEGT. This CDR3 contains 13 residues. The CDR3: CASSEAGSYGYTI. Written as DNA, the CDR3 is TGTGCCAGCAGTGAGGCGGGATCCTATGGCTACACCATC.

The V and J genes are TRBV28 and TRBJ2-5, with D uncertain. Germline V CDR1 and CDR2: MDHEN, SYDVKM. The CDR3 extends over 11 amino acids. Between the trimmed V and J ends, which lost 5 bases and 5 bases, there was a span of 6 bases. DNA of the CDR3: TGTGCCAGCAGTCCATCCGAGACCCAGTACTTC. Amino acids: CASSPSETQYF.

The rearrangement uses TRBV6-5 and TRBJ1-5; no firm D call. CDR1 is MNHEY, CDR2 SVGAGI, per germline. V was clipped by 0 bases and J by 2 bases, with 5 bases between them. This CDR3 spans 14 amino acids. In DNA form, the CDR3 reads TGTGCCAGCAGTTACTCGATAGGCAATCAGCCCCAGCATTTT. As protein: CASSYSIGNQPQHF.

The table lists this clone with a count of one. The chain links TRBV6-5 to TRBJ2-3, with D perhaps matching TRBD1 (6 bases). The CDR3 consists of 15 residues. The V gene's germline CDR1 is MNHEY and CDR2 SVGAGI. Trimming cost V 10 bases and J 7 bases, with 24 bases left between them. In DNA, the CDR3 is TGTGCCATCGGGGCCCCTGGGGGCGTCTCAAATACGCAGTATTTT. Protein product: CAIGAPGGVSNTQYF.

This sequence joins TRBV27 and TRBJ2-3; tentatively, D is TRBD1 (5 bases). V gave up 8 bases and J gave up 2 bases, with 11 bases separating them. This CDR3 spans 13 amino acids. Germline V lookup: CDR1 MNHEY, CDR2 SMNVEV (reference sequence). The CDR3 is CASRRGNTDTQYF. The CDR3 nucleotides are TGTGCCAGCCGAAGGGGAAACACAGATACGCAGTATTTT.

The V call is TRBV2, the J call TRBJ2-7; 13 nucleotides match TRBD2. Trimming at V came to 3 bases and at J to 10 bases, leaving 3 bases not matched to a gene. The CDR3 consists of 13 residues. The germline V gene has CDR1 SNHLY and CDR2 FYNNEI. Written as DNA, the CDR3 is TGTGCCAGCAGTGAGGGGACTAGCGGGACACAGTACTTC. This codes for CASSEGTSGTQYF.

The genes are TRBV11-3 and TRBJ2-1; 7 bases agree with TRBD2. The CDR3 is 14 amino acids. Germline CDR1 SGHNT, CDR2 YENEEA. V lost 4 bases to trimming and J lost 1 base; unmatched junction nucleotides: 1. The CDR3 nucleotides are TGTGCCAGCAGCTCGCGGGGGTCCTACAATGAGCAGTTCTTC. Protein product: CASSSRGSYNEQFF.

This clone came up a few times. V is TRBV7-9 and J is TRBJ2-4; a weak D match, TRBD1 (6 bases). V lost 9 bases, J lost 0 bases, and 9 bases lay in between. The CDR3 is made up of 13 amino acids. Germline V gene lookup returns CDR1 SEHNR and CDR2 FQNEAQ (reference sequence). This CDR3 is CASSTGAKNIQYF. Here the CDR3 DNA reads TGTGCCAGTTCGACAGGAGCCAAAAACATTCAGTACTTC. Full variable domain (remainder filled in from reference TRBV7-9 and TRBJ2-4): DTGVSQNPRHKITKRGQNVTFRCDPISEHNRLYWYRQTLGQGPEFLTYFQNEAQLEKSRLLSDRFSAERPKGSFSTLEIQRTEQGDSAMYLCASSTGAKNIQYFGAGTRLSVL.

The rearrangement uses TRBV7-3 and TRBJ2-3, with D uncertain. Between the trimmed V and J ends, which lost 1 base and 8 bases, there was a span of 10 bases. From germline, CDR1 is SGHTA and CDR2 FQGTGA. This CDR3 region has 13 residues. The CDR3 region is CASSLSSGGTQYF. In DNA form, the CDR3 reads TGTGCCAGCAGCTTAAGCTCTGGTGGTACGCAGTATTTT.

V is TRBV7-2 and J is TRBJ1-2; no clear D. CDR1 and CDR2 from the germline V gene are SGHTA and FQGNSA. V lost 4 bases and J lost 8, with 20 bases in between. The CDR3 spans 15 residues. The CDR3 nucleotides read TGTGCCAGCAGCTCTGGACGGATAGGACTATGGGGCTACACCTTC. Amino acid sequence: CASSSGRIGLWGYTF.

This chain joins TRBV4-3 and TRBJ1-5; D is undetermined. Germline V gives CDR1 LGHNA, CDR2 YSLEER. V gave up 0 bases and J gave up 0 bases, with 6 bases separating them. The CDR3 length is 15 residues. The CDR3 here is CASSQEWVSNQPQHF. The CDR3 nucleotides are TGCGCCAGCAGCCAAGAATGGGTTAGCAATCAGCCCCAGCATTTT.

The chain couples TRBV2 to TRBJ2-2, with D possibly matching TRBD2 (5 bases). The germline V gene has CDR1 SNHLY and CDR2 FYNNEI. The CDR3 is 15 amino acids. Trimming shortened V by 6 bases and J by 0 bases, and 11 bases separated the two germline ends. The chain's CDR3 is CASRVGSANTGELFF. The CDR3 bases are TGTGCCAGCAGGGTGGGTAGCGCGAACACCGGGGAGCTGTTTTTT.

The sample holds one count of this clone. The chain combines TRBV4-1 with TRBJ1-1, with D perhaps TRBD1 (5 bases). V shed 1 base and J shed 5 bases, with 14 bases lying between them. CDR3 length equals 15 residues. From germline, CDR1 is MGHRA and CDR2 YSYEKL. The CDR3 coding sequence is TGCGCCAGCAGCCAAGTTCTCTCAGGGATGACTGAAGCTTTCTTT. Its translation is CASSQVLSGMTEAFF.

This chain joins TRBV7-2 and TRBJ2-1, with a possible D match to TRBD2 (5 bases). This CDR3 has 12 amino acids. Germline V gene lookup returns CDR1 SGHTA and CDR2 FQGNSA. The V and J ends lost 5 bases and 6 bases respectively, with 8 bases between them. The CDR3 nucleotides read TGTGCCAGCAGCGTCGAGGGCAATGAGCAGTTCTTC. Translation: CASSVEGNEQFF.

The gene calls are TRBV15 and TRBJ1-1; a weak D match, TRBD1 (5 bases). This CDR3 region has 12 residues. Trimming took 8 bases from V and 4 from J, leaving 11 bases between them. Germline values: CDR1 LNHNV, CDR2 YYDKDF (reference sequence). CDR3 coding DNA: TGTGCCACCGGTATTGGGGCCACTGAAGCTTTCTTT. This gives the protein CATGIGATEAFF.

This chain uses TRBV18 with TRBJ1-1; no reliable D call. The V gene's germline CDR1 is KGHSH and CDR2 LQKENI. The V and J ends lost 3 bases and 3 bases respectively, with 8 bases between them. This CDR3 comprises 13 residues. Here the CDR3 reads CASSPGEYTEAFF. The CDR3 nucleotides are TGTGCCAGCTCACCCGGGGAGTACACTGAAGCTTTCTTT.

The chain joins TRBV5-1 to TRBJ2-3, with 7 positions matching TRBD1. V gave up 0 bases and J gave up 5 bases; unmatched junction bases: 6. The CDR3 contains 15 residues. Germline V gene sequence: CDR1 SGHRS, CDR2 YFSETQ. In nucleotides, the CDR3 is TGCGCCAGCAGCTTGGCCACGACAGGGAAAGATACGCAGTATTTT. Translation gives CASSLATTGKDTQYF.

The rearrangement joins TRBV19 to TRBJ2-1; 8 bases match TRBD1. Germline V gives CDR1 LNHDA, CDR2 SQIVND (reference sequence). V was clipped by 7 bases and J by 4 bases; unmatched bases: 9. CDR3 length: 15 residues. CDR3 sequence: CASNPTGQAYNEQFF. CDR3 in DNA: TGTGCCAGTAATCCCACGGGACAGGCATACAATGAGCAGTTCTTC.

J is TRBJ1-6 and V is TRBV5-4; 7 bases match TRBD1. The germline CDR1 and CDR2 sequences are SGHNT and YYREEE (reference sequence). V lost 4 bases and J lost 10; bases outside the gene matches: 14. The CDR3 runs to 16 residues. CDR3 sequence (DNA): TGTGCCAGCAGCCTGAACCCCGGGACAGCCGGGTCACCCCTCCACTTT. The encoded protein is CASSLNPGTAGSPLHF.

The gene calls are TRBV5-4 and TRBJ2-7; 15 nucleotides match TRBD2. This CDR3 contains 15 residues. Per germline, CDR1 SGHNT and CDR2 YYREEE (reference sequence). Unmatched junction bases numbered 3, after V lost 3 bases and J lost 5 bases. This CDR3 is CASSSGLAGGDEQYF. CDR3 nucleotides: TGTGCCAGCAGCTCCGGACTAGCGGGAGGGGACGAGCAGTACTTC.

This clone was seen many times. The chain links TRBV28 to TRBJ2-7, with D perhaps matching TRBD2 (6 bases). The V end lost 7 bases, the J end lost 2 bases, and 15 bases lay between the germline ends. This CDR3 region has 14 residues. Germline V gene data show CDR1 as MDHEN and CDR2 as SYDVKM. The CDR3 sequence is CASIGRGGAYEQYF. The DNA of the CDR3 is TGTGCCAGCATCGGGAGAGGCGGGGCCTACGAGCAGTACTTC.

This chain connects TRBV29-1 to TRBJ2-1, with 7 positions matching TRBD2. This CDR3 is 15 amino acids long. V was pared by 3 bases and J by 5 bases, with 10 bases of the junction left unmatched. Germline CDR1 reads SQVTM; CDR2 reads ANQGSEA. This CDR3 reads CSVDVGGGTNNEQFF. The CDR3 DNA follows: TGCAGCGTTGATGTAGGCGGGGGAACTAACAATGAGCAGTTCTTC.

This clone has just a few counts. This CDR3 reads CASNIGPGELFF. In DNA, the CDR3 is TGTGCCAGCAACATAGGGCCCGGGGAGCTGTTTTTT. The chain employs TRBV6-5 and TRBJ2-2; D remains ambiguous. Trimming removed 7 bases at V and 6 bases at J, with 9 bases between. This CDR3 contains 12 residues. Germline V gives CDR1 MNHEY, CDR2 SVGAGI.

V is TRBV18 and J is TRBJ1-1; 9 bases align to TRBD1. This CDR3 region has 16 residues. V gave up 3 bases and J gave up 4 bases; unmatched junction bases: 9. Germline loops: CDR1 KGHSH, CDR2 LQKENI. The CDR3 loop reads CASSPGTGSFGTEAFF. CDR3 DNA sequence: TGTGCCAGCTCACCCGGGACAGGGAGCTTCGGCACTGAAGCTTTCTTT.